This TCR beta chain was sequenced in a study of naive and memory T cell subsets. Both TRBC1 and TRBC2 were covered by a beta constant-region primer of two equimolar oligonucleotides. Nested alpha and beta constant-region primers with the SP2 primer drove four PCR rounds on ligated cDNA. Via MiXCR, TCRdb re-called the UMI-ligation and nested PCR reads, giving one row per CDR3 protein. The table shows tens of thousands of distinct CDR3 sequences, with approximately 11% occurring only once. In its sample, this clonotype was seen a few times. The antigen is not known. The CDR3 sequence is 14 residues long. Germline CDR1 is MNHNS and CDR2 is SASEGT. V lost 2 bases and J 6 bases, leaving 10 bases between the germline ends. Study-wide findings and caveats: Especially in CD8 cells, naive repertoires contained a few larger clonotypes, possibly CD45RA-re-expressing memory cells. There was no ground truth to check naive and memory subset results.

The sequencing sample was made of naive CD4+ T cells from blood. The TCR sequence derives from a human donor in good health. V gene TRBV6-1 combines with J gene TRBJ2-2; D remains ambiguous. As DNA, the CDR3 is TGTGCCAGCAGTGAAATTGTCCCCGCCGGGGAGCTGTTTTTT. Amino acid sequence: CASSEIVPAGELFF.